This TCR beta chain emerged from a study of T cell responses to AZD1222 COVID-19 vaccine. Profiled with immunoSEQ multiplex PCR; TCRdb holds only in-frame clones, not every one. The sample holds roughly 99,000 clones; about 89% are singletons and the top ten take around 6.6%. Germline V gene data show CDR1 as SNHLY and CDR2 as FYNNEI. The trim removed 5 bases at V and 4 bases at J, leaving 8 bases unmatched. The CDR3 is 15 amino acids. The rearrangement links TRBV2 to TRBJ1-5, with 7 positions matching TRBD1. This specimen consisted of peripheral blood, obtained 28 days after the second AZD1222 dose. This TCR was sampled from an adult who received the AZD1222 COVID-19 vaccine. Here the CDR3 reads CASSYRGGGNQPQHF. The CDR3 region has the DNA TGTGCCAGCAGTTACAGGGGAGGGGGGAATCAGCCCCAGCATTTT.